This TCR beta chain was profiled in a study of cytomegalovirus exposure and HLA in healthy donors. Turning to this clone: As yet, its antigen is unknown.

Study findings and constraints: Sequencing depth roughly uniform across donors was assumed in presence/absence analyses. In a later analysis, HLA-associated beta chains showed higher expansion and lower generation probabilities than comparable chains.

V was pared by 2 bases and J by 4 bases, with 6 bases of the junction left unmatched. CDR1 is MNHEY and CDR2 is SMNVEV in the germline V gene (reference sequence). The CDR3 runs 15 residues. 13 Jbeta primers and 60 Vbeta primers were used for the PCR. Assay: immunoSEQ multiplex PCR; the TCRdb copy retains only in-frame clones and omits some. The table includes some 210,000 clones, over 80% detected once. The sequence derives from a woman aged 50 to 60 in good health and CMV-seropositive. Sequencing was done on a sample of PBMCs. The V and J genes are TRBV27 and TRBJ2-7; 9 bases are a match to TRBD1. CDR3 amino acids: CASSLGGTGRYEQYF. The CDR3 DNA is TGTGCCAGCAGTTTAGGCGGGACAGGGAGGTACGAGCAGTACTTC.